The 23 T cell receptor beta chains given below trace back to one sample, sequenced in a study of T cells in Graves' hyperthyroidism and ophthalmopathy. There were TCR beta CDR3 regions amplified from RNA transcripts. The HTBI set primed first-round TCR CDR3 RT-PCR. TCRdb reanalysed the multiplex PCR reads using MiXCR and keeps one entry per CDR3 protein. The sample includes about 560,000 distinct CDR3 sequences, approximately 14% seen only once; the top ten take under 8%. The source material was blood. The receptors were sampled from a woman aged 25 to 39 with Graves' hyperthyroidism.

A few counts support this clonotype. This clone may be a read error of a much larger clone one base away. The chain has TRBV7-2 and TRBJ1-2; D is uncertain. Germline V gene sequence: CDR1 SGHTA, CDR2 FQGNSA. The CDR3 runs to 13 residues. The V and J ends lost 5 bases and 3 bases respectively, with 10 bases between them. DNA for the CDR3: TGTGCCAGCAGCCCCTGGACGGACTATGGCTACACCTTC. It yields the protein CASSPWTDYGYTF.

On this clonotype itself: A read error may explain this, as a much larger clone is one base away. The chain links TRBV29-1 to TRBJ2-1; 7 positions agree with TRBD2. The J call is uncertain, as TRBJ2-7 better fits the DNA end. The CDR3 contains 16 residues. From germline, CDR1 is SQVTM and CDR2 ANQGSEA. CDR3 residues: CSVEMLSSGVYNEQYF. CDR3 in DNA: TGCAGCGTTGAGATGCTGTCCAGCGGGGTCTACAATGAGCAGTACTTC.

V gene TRBV9 combines with J gene TRBJ2-7; D is possibly TRBD1 (6 bases). The CDR3 length is 17 residues. The germline V gene encodes CDR1 SGDLS and CDR2 YYNGEE. Deletions cut 0 bases from V and 5 bases from J, with 21 bases between. The CDR3 DNA reads TGTGCCAGCAGCGTAGTAGAGTTCCCGGGACACCCGGACGAGCAGTACTTC. Translation: CASSVVEFPGHPDEQYF.

The CDR3 region has the DNA TGTGCCAGCAGAGTAGGGGGGCAGGGGGCGAAGGAAGCTTTCTTT. Its protein product is CASRVGGQGAKEAFF. The gene calls are TRBV28 and TRBJ1-1; 8 bases match TRBD1. Trimming took 6 bases from V and 8 from J; bases not matched to a gene: 14. The CDR3 sequence is 15 residues long. Germline assignment: CDR1 MDHEN and CDR2 SYDVKM.

This clonotype was seen ten or more times. The chain joins TRBV11-2 to TRBJ2-1; D gene ambiguous. Germline values: CDR1 SGHAT, CDR2 FQNNGV. This CDR3 is 11 amino acids long. V was pared by 11 bases and J by 2 bases, with 7 bases between. CDR3 amino acids: CAAGPYNEQFF. The CDR3 DNA is TGTGCCGCCGGACCCTACAATGAGCAGTTCTTC.

This clonotype was counted many times. The chain has TRBV27 and TRBJ2-5; TRBD1 or TRBD2 may be the D gene (5 bases each). V gave up 3 bases and J gave up 5 bases, with 10 bases separating them. The germline V gene encodes CDR1 MNHEY and CDR2 SMNVEV (reference sequence). The CDR3 is 13 amino acids. CDR3 residues: CASSLGDEETQYF. CDR3 nucleotide sequence: TGTGCCAGCAGTTTGGGGGACGAGGAGACCCAGTACTTC.

This clonotype was found a few times. The chain carries TRBV3-1 and TRBJ1-6; D is unclear. The CDR3 extends over 14 amino acids. Germline loops: CDR1 LGHDT, CDR2 YNNKEL (reference sequence). The V and J ends lost 4 bases and 4 bases respectively, with 8 bases between them. CDR3 nucleotide sequence: TGTGCCAGCAGCCCTACAGAGTATAATTCACCCCTCCACTTT. Its protein product is CASSPTEYNSPLHF.

This clonotype occurred many times. The chain recombines TRBV2 with TRBJ2-4; D ambiguous. Trimming left V 7 bases short and J 0 bases short, with 10 bases between. Germline loops: CDR1 SNHLY, CDR2 FYNNEI. The CDR3 extends over 14 amino acids. CDR3: CASKRTLAKNIQYF. The CDR3 DNA follows: TGTGCCAGCAAACGGACGTTAGCCAAAAACATTCAGTACTTC.

This clonotype showed up many times. The CDR3 here is CASSAQRDEQFF. In DNA form, the CDR3 reads TGTGCCAGCAGCGCACAAAGGGATGAGCAGTTCTTC. The J gene is TRBJ2-1, the V gene TRBV9, with D hard to call. Germline lookup yields CDR1 SGDLS and CDR2 YYNGEE. Trimming removed 3 bases from V and 8 bases from J, with 9 bases in between. This CDR3 has 12 amino acids.

In its sample, this clonotype was seen a few times. This rearrangement joins TRBV7-3 to TRBJ1-6; maybe TRBD1 (5 bases). Trimming took off 3 bases at V and 7 bases at J, with 10 bases between the two ends. The CDR3 consists of 14 residues. CDR1 SGHTA and CDR2 FQGTGA come from the germline V gene. Here the CDR3 reads CASSFGGRNSPLHF. The CDR3 coding sequence is TGTGCCAGCAGCTTTGGGGGAAGAAATTCACCCCTCCACTTT.

This clonotype has at least ten counts. This chain uses TRBV4-1 with TRBJ2-5, with a possible D match to TRBD2 (6 bases). Trimming took off 0 bases at V and 5 bases at J, with 13 bases between the two ends. In germline, CDR1 is MGHRA, CDR2 YSYEKL. The CDR3 contains 15 residues. CDR3 in amino acids: CASSQDRRRGETQYF. As DNA, the CDR3 is TGCGCCAGCAGCCAAGATCGACGGCGGGGCGAGACCCAGTACTTC.

This clonotype appeared many times. The chain joins TRBV29-1 to TRBJ2-1; the match to TRBD1 covers 7 bases. The germline CDR1 and CDR2 sequences are SQVTM and ANQGSEA. The V and J ends lost 3 bases and 5 bases, in that order; junction bases with no gene match: 7. There are 14 residues in the CDR3. The CDR3 loop reads CSVDEPRGHNEQFF. CDR3 in DNA: TGCAGCGTTGACGAGCCGAGGGGGCACAATGAGCAGTTCTTC.

This clonotype was recorded at least ten times. This rearrangement joins TRBV20-1 to TRBJ2-7, with TRBD1 matching over 9 bases. V shed 3 bases and J 2 bases; nucleotides not matched to a gene: 5. The CDR3 is 14 amino acids. In germline, CDR1 is DFQATT, CDR2 SNEGSKA (reference sequence). CDR3 DNA sequence: TGCAGTGCTAGGCACCGGGACAGGGCCTACGAGCAGTACTTC. Encoded protein: CSARHRDRAYEQYF.

The chain is built from TRBV27 and TRBJ2-1; 8 bases match TRBD2. Germline CDR1 MNHEY, CDR2 SMNVEV (reference sequence). This CDR3 is built from 15 residues. V was clipped by 2 bases and J by 9 bases; unmatched bases: 9. This CDR3 reads CASSLTVGGRFEQFF. The CDR3 DNA sequence: TGTGCCAGCAGTTTAACGGTCGGCGGGAGGTTTGAGCAGTTCTTC.

The chain employs TRBV30 and TRBJ2-1; D possibly corresponds to TRBD2 (6 bases). Germline V CDR1 and CDR2: GTSNPN, SVGIG (reference sequence). The CDR3 loop spans 10 amino acids. Trimming left V 3 bases short and J 15 bases short, with 12 bases between. The CDR3 is CAWSRGIRFF. CDR3 in DNA: TGTGCCTGGAGCCGGGGGATCCGGTTCTTC.

At least ten counts were recorded for this clonotype. V usage is TRBV18 and J usage is TRBJ1-4; the D gene is possibly TRBD1 (5 bases). Per the germline V gene, CDR1 is KGHSH and CDR2 is LQKENI. The V end was cut by 6 bases, the J end by 5 bases, with 16 bases between. The CDR3 has 15 residues. This CDR3 is CASSERGQENEKLFF. The CDR3 region has the DNA TGTGCCAGCTCCGAGCGAGGACAAGAAAATGAAAAACTGTTTTTT. The whole variable domain, filled in from reference TRBV18 and TRBJ1-4, reads NAGVMQNPRHLVRRRGQEARLRCSPMKGHSHVYWYRQLPEEGLKFMVYLQKENIIDESGMPKERFSAEFPKEGPSILRIQQVVRGDSAAYFCASSERGQENEKLFFGSGTQLSVL.

This clonotype was detected a few times. This chain connects TRBV18 to TRBJ2-5, with D uncertain. The V gene lost 1 base and the J gene lost 6 bases, with 12 bases spanning the gap. CDR1 KGHSH and CDR2 LQKENI come from the germline V gene. This CDR3 is built from 14 residues. The CDR3 DNA follows: TGTGCCAGCTCACCACGTTTTGGCTTTAAGACCCAGTACTTC. Amino acid sequence: CASSPRFGFKTQYF.

The chain employs TRBV2 and TRBJ1-2; D possibly corresponds to TRBD1 (5 bases). V was clipped by 7 bases and J by 8 bases, with 20 bases between them. Per the germline V gene, CDR1 is SNHLY and CDR2 is FYNNEI. CDR3 size: 14 residues. The CDR3 protein is CASKGETAPRGYTF. As DNA, the CDR3 is TGTGCCAGCAAGGGTGAGACAGCCCCACGAGGCTACACCTTC.

The chain links TRBV12-3 or TRBV12-4 to TRBJ2-7; no clear D gene. V was pared by 10 bases and J by 3 bases, with 13 bases between. This CDR3 region has 12 residues. CDR3 nucleotides: TGTGCCAACAGCTTTTCCATCTACGAGCAGTACTTC. Translating it yields CANSFSIYEQYF.

This clonotype was counted at least ten times. The rearrangement links TRBV7-3 to TRBJ2-1; tentatively, D is TRBD2 (7 bases). The CDR3 has 16 amino acids. V was pared by 4 bases and J by 6 bases, with 19 bases between. Germline V gene sequence: CDR1 SGHTA, CDR2 FQGTGA. Here the CDR3 reads CASSWGGGGRGNEQFF. CDR3 sequence (DNA): TGTGCCAGCAGCTGGGGTGGGGGCGGGAGAGGCAATGAGCAGTTCTTC.

The chain is built from TRBV10-2 and TRBJ1-5; no clear D gene. Trimming stripped 6 bases from V and 6 bases from J, with 12 bases between. This CDR3 contains 13 residues. CDR1 is WSHSY and CDR2 is SAAADI in the germline V gene. CDR3 residues: CASRDTDGQPQHF. CDR3 DNA: TGCGCCAGCAGAGACACCGACGGTCAGCCCCAGCATTTT.

The genes are TRBV6-5 and TRBJ1-2; no reliable D call. The germline CDR1 and CDR2 sequences are MNHEY and SVGAGI. Trimming removed 2 bases from V and 1 base from J, with 14 bases in between. This CDR3 is 16 amino acids long. Here the CDR3 reads CASSYLGSPGNYGYTF. CDR3 DNA: TGTGCCAGCAGTTACCTGGGGAGCCCGGGTAACTATGGCTACACCTTC.

Comments on this clonotype: A single base separates this from a much larger clone, so it may be a read error. The rearrangement links TRBV2 to TRBJ2-4; D possibly corresponds to TRBD1 (6 bases). This CDR3 comprises 15 residues. Germline V gene sequence: CDR1 SNHLY, CDR2 FYNNEI. DNA for the CDR3: TGTGCCAGCAGTGAATTGGGTGTCAGGGGAAACATTCAGTGCTTC. Encoded protein: CASSELGVRGNIQCF. Complete variable domain (other parts from reference TRBV2 and TRBJ2-4): EPEVTQTPSHQVTQMGQEVILRCVPISNHLYFYWYRQILGQKVEFLVSFYNNEISEKSEIFDDQFSVERPDGSNFTLKIRSTKLEDSAMYFCASSELGVRGNIQCFGAGTRLSVL.